The present TCR beta chain was sequenced within a study of blood T cell repertoires in COVID-19. Study-level information: Researchers got acute and convalescent COVID-19 samples from the United States, Italy and Spain. T cells, B-cell-depleted T cells, or PBMCs provided the cDNA or gDNA that served as material.

Original handling: Estimated nucleated cell counts came from reference gene primer amplification. The repertoire was sequenced with immunoSEQ multiplex PCR; TCRdb's copy has only in-frame clones and lacks some. V, J and clone size were drawn from that table, and D and trimming were deduced from the DNA. The sample records some 70,000 clones, approximately 86% being singletons. Germline V gene data show CDR1 as SGHDT and CDR2 as YYEEEE. J was trimmed by 7 bases and V by 3 bases; bases with no gene match: 4. The CDR3 totals 14 residues. The specimen sequenced was peripheral blood. V gene TRBV5-6 combines with J gene TRBJ1-6, with 7 bases aligning to TRBD1. This TCR was recovered from a woman aged 55 to 70 with acute or convalescent COVID-19. The DNA of the CDR3 is TGTGCCAGCAGCTGGACAGGTGGCAATTCACCCCTCCACTTT. This sequence encodes CASSWTGGNSPLHF.